A single sample gave rise to the 10 T cell receptor beta chains below, sequenced in a study of technical replicates of blood from several donors. The repertoire was sequenced with immunoSEQ multiplex PCR; TCRdb's copy has only in-frame clones and lacks some. Of more than 90,000 clones in the sample, roughly 95% are singletons; the top ten hold approximately 0.2%. The sequenced sample was T cells isolated from PBMCs. These TCRs come from a human donor in good health.

CDR3 sequence: CASSQSGAGVTDTQYF. CDR3 nucleotides: TGCGCCAGCAGCCAAAGTGGGGCAGGGGTAACAGATACGCAGTATTTT. The rearrangement links TRBV4-1 to TRBJ2-3, with a possible D match to TRBD1 (6 bases). Per germline, CDR1 MGHRA and CDR2 YSYEKL. V shed 2 bases and J shed 3 bases, with 15 bases lying between them. The CDR3 has 16 residues.

This clone was seen once. The rearrangement joins TRBV5-5 to TRBJ2-4; D ambiguous. This CDR3 comprises 13 residues. The V and J ends lost 0 bases and 8 bases respectively, with 9 bases between them. CDR1 is SGHKS and CDR2 is YYEKEE in the germline V gene (reference sequence). CDR3 loop: CASSLDTSDIQYF. In DNA form, the CDR3 reads TGTGCCAGCAGCTTGGACACCTCAGACATTCAGTACTTC.

This chain links TRBV9 with TRBJ1-3; D might be TRBD1 (6 bases). The CDR3 totals 17 residues. Looked up from germline, CDR1 is SGDLS and CDR2 is YYNGEE. Trimming took off 3 bases at V and 2 bases at J, with 18 bases between the two ends. CDR3 in amino acids: CASSAWPPGDPGNTIYF. Here the CDR3 DNA reads TGTGCCAGCAGCGCCTGGCCGCCAGGGGACCCTGGAAACACCATATATTTT. Full variable domain (remainder filled in from reference TRBV9 and TRBJ1-3): DSGVTQTPKHLITATGQRVTLRCSPRSGDLSVYWYQQSLDQGLQFLIQYYNGEERAKGNILERFSAQQFPDLHSELNLSSLELGDSALYFCASSAWPPGDPGNTIYFGEGSWLTVV.

The V and J genes are TRBV28 and TRBJ2-2, with 8 positions matching TRBD2. The junction had 16 bases not matched to a gene; V was cut back by 5 bases and J by 11 bases. Germline CDR1 is MDHEN and CDR2 is SYDVKM. The CDR3 contains 16 residues. The CDR3 region is CASSPSGNSGTEELFF. CDR3 sequence (DNA): TGTGCCAGCAGTCCCTCCGGTAATAGCGGGACGGAAGAGCTGTTTTTT.

The V call is TRBV7-9, the J call TRBJ2-1; 7 nucleotides agree with TRBD2. Trimming removed 4 bases from V and 3 bases from J; junction bases left unmatched: 12. Germline V gene data show CDR1 as SEHNR and CDR2 as FQNEAQ (reference sequence). The CDR3 sequence is 17 residues long. CDR3: CASSYNLQRGSYNEQFF. CDR3 nucleotides: TGTGCCAGCAGCTACAACCTCCAGCGGGGTAGCTACAATGAGCAGTTCTTC.

J is TRBJ2-7 and V is TRBV9; TRBD1 matches at 9 bases. The V and J ends lost 3 bases and 2 bases, in that order; junction bases with no gene match: 9. Germline V gene lookup returns CDR1 SGDLS and CDR2 YYNGEE. The CDR3 totals 16 residues. In DNA, the CDR3 is TGTGCCAGCAGCGGGGCGCCCGGGACAGGGCCCTACGAGCAGTACTTC. Protein sequence: CASSGAPGTGPYEQYF.

The genes are TRBV10-1 and TRBJ2-1; 14 nucleotides align to TRBD2. The germline V gene encodes CDR1 WNHNN and CDR2 SYGVQD (reference sequence). After removal of 5 bases from V and 8 bases from J, the junction contained 5 bases not matched to a gene. This CDR3 is built from 15 residues. Written as DNA, the CDR3 is TGCGCCAGCAGTCCTGGGACTAGCGGGAGCGATGAGCAGTTCTTC. It is translated as CASSPGTSGSDEQFF.

The CDR3 sequence: CASSTLLGQGLGNQPQHF. DNA for the CDR3: TGTGCCAGCAGTACCCTGTTGGGACAGGGCTTAGGCAATCAGCCCCAGCATTTT. This sequence joins TRBV27 and TRBJ1-5; 9 bases fit TRBD1. Germline lookup yields CDR1 MNHEY and CDR2 SMNVEV (reference sequence). This CDR3 spans 18 amino acids. J was trimmed by 2 bases and V by 5 bases; bases with no gene match: 13.

The gene calls are TRBV7-9 and TRBJ1-1; a weak D match, TRBD1 (5 bases). The ends were cut back, 2 bases at V and 4 bases at J, with 17 bases in the middle. This CDR3 comprises 16 residues. Germline assignment: CDR1 SEHNR and CDR2 FQNEAQ (reference sequence). CDR3 in DNA: TGTGCCAGCAGCTTATCAGGTCAGGGTAGGGTCACTGAAGCTTTCTTT. This gives the protein CASSLSGQGRVTEAFF.

The chain links TRBV6-5 to TRBJ2-5; no definite D call. CDR3 length: 15 residues. CDR1 is MNHEY and CDR2 is SVGAGI in the germline V gene. Trimming left V 0 bases short and J 4 bases short, with 12 bases between. The CDR3 is CASSYSRRSGETQYF. The CDR3 DNA is TGTGCCAGCAGTTACTCCCGTCGTTCGGGAGAGACCCAGTACTTC.